The T cell receptor (beta chain) under discussion was sequenced for a study of shared clonotypes between healthy human individuals. Whole-study results and caveats: Larger richness was generally estimated for naive than memory subsets. Sequencing depth was a factor that was expected to affect clonotype sharing among donors.

Genomic DNA of each subset was evenly split across several immunoSEQ plates. Method: immunoSEQ multiplex PCR; TCRdb's copy keeps in-frame clones and lacks some. The sample has roughly 2,500,000 clones; 90% to 95% are singletons. Germline V gene sequence: CDR1 LGHNA, CDR2 YSLEER. With 1 base removed from V and 4 bases from J, the gap between germline ends came to 13 bases. The CDR3 loop spans 15 amino acids. Concerning this clone: The antigen is not known.

Sequencing was done on a sample of naive CD4+ T cells from PBMCs. Subset indicated: CD45RA+ positively selected. The chain has TRBV4-3 and TRBJ2-5, with D possibly called TRBD1 or TRBD2 (5 bases each). The TCR comes from a man aged 18-30 years in good health. Some clones in this sample may be carry-over from other donors' samples. The CDR3 region is CASSQARGARETQYF. The CDR3 DNA is TGCGCCAGCAGCCAAGCCCGAGGGGCGCGAGAGACCCAGTACTTC.